This T cell receptor beta chain was captured by sequencing in a study of response to subunit inactivated influenza vaccine. General study results and limits: Each seasonal flu vaccination may recruit only limited new T cells, authors suggested.

Using its own MiXCR run on the RT-PCR reads, TCRdb lists one record per CDR3 protein. Counted here are approximately 700,000 distinct CDR3 sequences, about 15% occurring once; the ten biggest clones make up 6% to 8%. This clonotype turned up a few times. What it recognizes is unknown. The starting material was PBMCs from blood, obtained roughly 15 days before vaccination. This TCR came from a man between 45 and 60 years old who received an inactivated influenza vaccine.

CDR3 in amino acids: CSAMGTGNPDTQYF. The CDR3 coding sequence is TGCAGTGCTATGGGGACAGGGAATCCAGATACGCAGTATTTT. The J gene is TRBJ2-3, the V gene TRBV20-1; 9 nucleotides match TRBD1. This CDR3 region has 14 residues. Trimming removed 4 bases from V and 4 bases from J; junction bases left unmatched: 6. Germline assignment: CDR1 DFQATT and CDR2 SNEGSKA (reference sequence).